The rows below give T cell receptor beta chains drawn from one sample of a study of CD4 T cells in relation to SARS-CoV-2 and coronaviruses. These receptors' targets are unknown. The repertoire was sequenced with immunoSEQ multiplex PCR; TCRdb's copy has only in-frame clones and lacks some. The sample has nearly 25,000 clones, roughly 70% seen once. The specimen sequenced was CD4+ T cells from PBMCs, cultured in vitro. The receptor source for this set is a human donor in good health. The conserved cysteine and the conserved F or W are not part of the CDR3 here.

J gene: TRBJ1-1
V gene: TRBV30
CDR3 protein: AWHPDRNTEAF

J gene: TRBJ2-1
V gene: TRBV5-1
CDR3 protein: ASSGGTSGNEQF

J gene: TRBJ2-5
V gene: TRBV29-1
CDR3 protein: SVPDRDTQETQY

J gene: TRBJ1-1
V gene: TRBV11-2
CDR3 protein: ASSFGSGTVNTEAF

J gene: TRBJ1-1
V gene: TRBV5-1
CDR3 protein: ASSLRQGGAF

J gene: TRBJ1-1
V gene: TRBV10-1
CDR3 protein: ASSEFHQGGTEAF

J gene: TRBJ1-2
V gene: TRBV29-1
CDR3 protein: SVEPGVGGYT

J gene: TRBJ2-2
V gene: TRBV5-1
CDR3 protein: ASSLESGVNTGELF

J gene: TRBJ2-7
V gene: TRBV7-9
CDR3 protein: ASSLIVSGATYEQY

J gene: TRBJ1-1
V gene: TRBV6-4
CDR3 protein: ASSHTEEGKSEAF

J gene: TRBJ2-1
V gene: TRBV5-4
CDR3 protein: ASSLDLAVQNEQF

J gene: TRBJ1-3
V gene: TRBV19
CDR3 protein: ASKGPVRSGNTIY

J gene: TRBJ2-7
V gene: TRBV28
CDR3 protein: ASSLSRGRGEQY

J gene: TRBJ2-3
V gene: TRBV20-1
CDR3 protein: SASLARADTQY

J gene: TRBJ1-4
V gene: TRBV28
CDR3 protein: ASSFDRGRVTNEKLF

J gene: TRBJ1-5
V gene: TRBV19
CDR3 protein: ASSPDRGGNQPQH

J gene: TRBJ1-5
V gene: TRBV4-1
CDR3 protein: ASSQDLGGGRSNQPQH